This is a list of T cell receptor beta chains from one sample in a study of T cell responses to AZD1222 COVID-19 vaccine. Sequenced by immunoSEQ multiplex PCR; TCRdb stores in-frame clones only, minus some. Altogether 130,000 or so clones are present, 80% to 95% being singletons, with the ten largest covering approximately 2%. The specimen was peripheral blood, collected 28 days after the second AZD1222 dose. These receptors all come from an adult who received the AZD1222 COVID-19 vaccine. The CDR3 runs from the conserved cysteine through the conserved F or W. The D gene is left open where the match is weak. Rows give clone size only sometimes, using once, few, many, or a class for an expanded clone.

TRBV4-1	TRBJ2-2	-	TRBD1	TGCGCCAGCAGCCAGGTGGACAGGGCCGGGGAGCTGTTTTTT	CASSQVDRAGELFF
TRBV24-1	TRBJ2-1	-	-	TGTGCCACCAGTGATTTCCACTCCTACAATGAGCAGTTCTTC	CATSDFHSYNEQFF
TRBV4-3	TRBJ1-2	-	-	TGCGCCAGCAGCCAAGATCAGGAGAGGTATGGCTACACCTTC	CASSQDQERYGYTF
TRBV18	TRBJ2-5	-	TRBD1	TGTGCCAGCTCCCCACCCGGGACAGGGAGGGGCCAGTACTTC	CASSPPGTGRGQYF
TRBV30	TRBJ1-2	-	-	TGTGCCTGGATCCCTAGACAGGTGGGTGGCTACACCTTC	CAWIPRQVGGYTF
TRBV24-1	TRBJ2-3	-	-	TGTGCCACCAGTGATTTTGGCAGGGGGGCAGATACGCAGTATTTT	CATSDFGRGADTQYF
TRBV18	TRBJ1-2	-	TRBD1	TGTGCCAGCTCACCAGAGAAGGGGGCGTACGGCTACACCTTC	CASSPEKGAYGYTF
TRBV2	TRBJ2-7	-	-	TGTGCCAGCAGTGAGAAGGTAACTACCTACGAGCAGTACTTC	CASSEKVTTYEQYF
TRBV6-4	TRBJ1-5	-	TRBD1	TGTGCCAGCAGTTCTACCCAGCGACAGGGGAGTCAGCCCCAGCATTTT	CASSSTQRQGSQPQHF
TRBV5-8	TRBJ2-1	-	-	TGTGCCAGCAGCTTTCTTATAGTGATCAATGAGCAGTTCTTC	CASSFLIVINEQFF
TRBV10-3	TRBJ2-5	-	TRBD1	TGTGCCATCAGTGAGCCCCCCGGGACAGGGTGGATGGAGACCCAGTACTTC	CAISEPPGTGWMETQYF
TRBV7-9	TRBJ2-2	-	TRBD1	TGTGCCAGCACAAAGTCCGGGACAGGGGTTTCTTTCGCCGGGGAGCTGTTTTTT	CASTKSGTGVSFAGELFF
TRBV7-9	TRBJ1-1	-	-	TGTGCCAGCAGCTTAGAGGCAGGGATCACTGAAGCTTTCTTT	CASSLEAGITEAFF
TRBV21-1	TRBJ2-5	-	-	TGTGCCAGCAGCTTCAGGTGGACGGGAGATCTAAAGACCCAGTACTTC	CASSFRWTGDLKTQYF
TRBV11-2	TRBJ2-2	-	TRBD2	TGTGCCAGCAGCCCACTAGCGGGAGGTTATACCGGGGAGCTGTTTTTT	CASSPLAGGYTGELFF
TRBV3-1/TRBV3-2	TRBJ2-2	-	TRBD1	TGTGCCAGCACCCGGACAGGGGGCTTCACCGGGGAGCTGTTTTTT	CASTRTGGFTGELFF
TRBV21-1	TRBJ1-2	-	-	TGTGCCAGCAGGGGAGAGGGGGACGGCTATGGCTACACCTTC	CASRGEGDGYGYTF
TRBV6-4	TRBJ1-2	-	-	TGTGCCAGCAGTTCAAGGAGGGATGGCGGCTACACCTTC	CASSSRRDGGYTF
TRBV5-8	TRBJ1-5	-	-	TGTGCCAGCAGCTTAACAGGGAGGGGTCAGCCCCAGCATTTT	CASSLTGRGQPQHF
TRBV4-1	TRBJ2-3	-	-	TGCGCCAGCAGCCAAGTTTTCAAGCCGGGGGATACGCAGTATTTT	CASSQVFKPGDTQYF
TRBV19	TRBJ2-1	-	-	TGTGCCAGTAGTTTTCAATCGTCCCCGTTGTTCTTC	CASSFQSSPLFF
TRBV19	TRBJ1-5	-	-	TGTGCCAGTAGTATGGGTCAGGGACGGGGCAATCAGCCCCAGCATTTT	CASSMGQGRGNQPQHF
TRBV19	TRBJ1-5	-	TRBD1	TGTGCCAGTAGTCACAGGGGGCGGGGGCAGCCCCAGCATTTT	CASSHRGRGQPQHF
TRBV7-2	TRBJ1-1	-	TRBD1	TGTGCCAGCAGCTTGTCCGGGACAGGGGGCACTGAAGCTTTCTTT	CASSLSGTGGTEAFF
TRBV10-3	TRBJ2-1	-	-	TGTGCCATCAGTGAGAGGAGGGGGCAGGATGAGCAGTTCTTC	CAISERRGQDEQFF
TRBV4-1	TRBJ2-1	-	TRBD1	TGCGCCAGCAGCCAAGTATGGACAGGGGGCAATGAGCAGTTCTTC	CASSQVWTGGNEQFF
TRBV24-1	TRBJ2-1	-	TRBD2	TGTGCCACCAGTGACCTAAGGGGCGGGAGGGCCGGTGAGCAGTTCTTC	CATSDLRGGRAGEQFF
TRBV29-1	TRBJ1-2	-	-	TGCAGCGTTGAGGGGGGGGAGGAGCATGGCTACACCTTC	CSVEGGEEHGYTF
TRBV21-1	TRBJ1-2	-	-	TGTGCCAGCAGCAAGGAATCCGACGGAGACAGGGGGCCGCGTAACTATGGCTACACCTTC	CASSKESDGDRGPRNYGYTF
TRBV6-5	TRBJ1-3	-	-	TGTGCCAGCAGTCAGAGCTCTGGAAACACCATATATTTT	CASSQSSGNTIYF
TRBV30	TRBJ2-1	-	-	TGTGCCTCCCGGTTTTTAAACAGGGATTCCTACAATGAGCAGTTCTTC	CASRFLNRDSYNEQFF
TRBV7-2	TRBJ1-2	once	-	TGTGCCAGCAGCATACCGTCAGGAGGCCACACCTTC	CASSIPSGGHTF
TRBV18	TRBJ1-5	-	-	TGTGCCAGCTCACCAGCGGGGCTAAGTAATCAGCCCCAGCATTTT	CASSPAGLSNQPQHF
TRBV27	TRBJ1-2	-	TRBD1	TGTGCCAGCAGTTCCCATCGACAGGGGGCCTTCTATGGCTACACCTTC	CASSSHRQGAFYGYTF